The 16 T cell receptor beta chains listed next were all sequenced from one sample in a study of blood T cells in healthy people across ages (dated by TCRdb to the mid-2010s). The method was 5' RACE. TCRdb names Illumina HiSeq 2500 as the instrument used. The second PCR ran for about 6 to 12 cycles and used a J-beta primer mix along with a sample-barcoded 5' primer. Clones were called with MiXCR by TCRdb after fastp trimmed the public reads at Q25, and only in-frame beta chains were retained. All rows with the same CDR3 protein become a single entry with the most common DNA and genes. Present in this sample are about 970,000 distinct CDR3 sequences, 45% to 60% of which were seen just once. The ten top clones hold 20% to 25% of the sample. The source material was blood. All receptors come from an older woman in good health.

This clonotype has more than one count but fewer than ten. The V gene is TRBV25-1, the J gene TRBJ1-5; D unclear. Trimming left V 7 bases short and J 3 bases short, with 10 bases between. Germline values: CDR1 MGHDK, CDR2 SYGVNS. The CDR3 runs to 13 residues. CDR3 residues: CASIGFFNQPQHF. In DNA, the CDR3 is TGTGCCAGCATAGGGTTTTTCAATCAGCCCCAGCATTTT.

This clonotype was seen a handful of times. CDR3 residues: CASSLAAGDIETQYF. DNA of the CDR3: TGTGCCAGCAGTTTAGCAGCGGGAGATATTGAGACCCAGTACTTC. The genes are TRBV12-3 or TRBV12-4 and TRBJ2-5; 8 nucleotides agree with TRBD2. This CDR3 comprises 15 residues. J was trimmed by 5 bases and V by 0 bases; bases with no gene match: 5.

The V call is TRBV7-2, the J call TRBJ2-2; D might be TRBD1 or TRBD2, each matching 5 bases. V lost 2 bases and J 3 bases, leaving 16 bases between the germline ends. Germline CDR1 reads SGHTA; CDR2 reads FQGNSA. This CDR3 is 17 amino acids long. DNA of the CDR3: TGTGCCAGCAGCTTATTGGGGCGTCCGGAGGACACCGGGGAGCTGTTTTTT. This translates into CASSLLGRPEDTGELFF.

This clonotype has more than one count but fewer than ten. This chain joins TRBV25-1 and TRBJ2-1, with D hard to call. Between the trimmed V and J ends, which lost 11 bases and 14 bases, there was a span of 19 bases. This CDR3 comprises 11 residues. Germline CDR1 and CDR2: MGHDK and SYGVNS. Written as DNA, the CDR3 is TGTGCCCCCCCCGCCGGCAGTGATAAGTTCTTC. Protein sequence: CAPPAGSDKFF.

This clonotype was observed a handful of times. The V gene is TRBV29-1, the J gene TRBJ2-7; 14 bases are shared with TRBD2. The CDR3 has 13 residues. Germline CDR1 reads SQVTM; CDR2 reads ANQGSEA. With 6 bases clipped from V and 5 bases from J, the junction kept 3 bases outside the gene matches. CDR3 loop: CSVEGLAGDEQYF. DNA for the CDR3: TGCAGCGTCGAGGGACTAGCGGGAGACGAGCAGTACTTC.

V is TRBV2 and J is TRBJ2-5; 7 bases are a match to TRBD2. Trimming took 8 bases from V and 7 from J; bases not matched to a gene: 10. Per germline, CDR1 SNHLY and CDR2 FYNNEI. There are 13 residues in the CDR3. DNA of the CDR3: TGTGCCAGCCTCCCGACTAGCCAGGGGACCCAGTACTTC. Translating gives CASLPTSQGTQYF.

The gene calls are TRBV7-6 and TRBJ1-6; D perhaps matches TRBD1 (5 bases). V was clipped by 8 bases and J by 5 bases, with 13 bases between them. Germline CDR1 is SGHVS and CDR2 is FNYEAQ. The length of the CDR3 is 14 residues. The CDR3 loop reads CASGRGNNNSPLHF. For the CDR3, the DNA is TGTGCCAGCGGACGGGGCAATAATAATTCACCCCTCCACTTT.

J is TRBJ2-1 and V is TRBV5-1; tentative D call: TRBD2 (6 bases). Germline-derived CDR1 and CDR2 are SGHRS and YFSETQ. The V and J ends lost 2 bases and 9 bases respectively, with 12 bases between them. The CDR3 runs 13 residues. CDR3 loop: CASSLPLAREQFF. The DNA of the CDR3 is TGCGCCAGCAGCTTACCTCTAGCGCGTGAGCAGTTCTTC.

The V call is TRBV24-1, the J call TRBJ2-3; a possible D gene is TRBD1 (6 bases). Looked up from germline, CDR1 is KGHDR and CDR2 is SFDVKD. There are 16 residues in the CDR3. V shed 4 bases and J shed 4 bases, with 17 bases lying between them. CDR3 loop: CATSDSDSTSPDTQYF. CDR3 DNA: TGTGCCACCAGTGACTCGGACAGTACCTCACCAGATACGCAGTATTTT.

This clonotype was counted only a few times. The chain recombines TRBV5-1 with TRBJ1-2; D might be TRBD1 (5 bases). Trimming cost V 1 base and J 0 bases, with 13 bases left between them. Germline V lookup: CDR1 SGHRS, CDR2 YFSETQ. The CDR3 runs 16 residues. The CDR3 loop is CASSLRQRSTNYGYTF. CDR3 nucleotides: TGCGCCAGCAGCTTGAGACAGAGATCCACTAACTATGGCTACACCTTC. Looking up the rest from reference TRBV5-1 and TRBJ1-2 gives the full variable domain: KAGVTQTPRYLIKTRGQQVTLSCSPISGHRSVSWYQQTPGQGLQFLFEYFSETQRNKGNFPGRFSGRQFSNSRSEMNVSTLELGDSALYLCASSLRQRSTNYGYTFGSGTRLTVV.

As for this clonotype: One end of the junction fails to match germline, which may point to a read error. The chain couples TRBV9 to TRBJ2-3; tentatively, D is TRBD1 or TRBD2 (5 bases each). CDR3 length: 19 residues. Germline CDR1 SGDLS, CDR2 YYNGEE. CDR3 residues: CASSVNWFAGTLRTDTQYF. The CDR3 DNA sequence: TGTGCCAGCAGCGTAAATTGGTTCGCCGGGACCCTTCGCACTGATACGCAGTATTTT. The full variable domain, in which reference TRBV9 and TRBJ2-3 provide the parts outside the CDR3, is DSGVTQTPKHLITATGQRVTLRCSPRSGDLSVYWYQQSLDQGLQFLIQYYNGEERAKGNILERFSAQQFPDLHSELNLSSLELGDSALYFCASSVNWFAGTLRTDTQYFGPGTRLTVL.

CDR3 loop: CSAGTSGSTDTQYF. The DNA of the CDR3 is TGCAGTGCCGGGACGAGCGGGAGCACAGATACGCAGTATTTT. J is TRBJ2-3 and V is TRBV20-1; TRBD2 might be the D (6 bases). The CDR3 length is 14 residues. Germline values: CDR1 DFQATT, CDR2 SNEGSKA (reference sequence). V was trimmed by 6 bases and J by 0 bases, leaving 13 bases between them.

This clonotype was counted between two and nine times. The V and J genes are TRBV10-1 and TRBJ2-3; D call uncertain. V lost 4 bases to trimming and J lost 5 bases, with 16 bases between them. The CDR3 covers 15 residues. Germline-derived CDR1 and CDR2 are WNHNN and SYGVQD (reference sequence). CDR3 bases: TGCGCCAGCAGTGTAAGGGCTAGGAATCGAGATACGCAGTATTTT. It yields the protein CASSVRARNRDTQYF.

The rearrangement joins TRBV27 to TRBJ2-3, with D perhaps being TRBD1 or TRBD2 (5 bases each). CDR3 length: 14 amino acids. Deletions cut 7 bases from V and 2 bases from J, with 13 bases between. CDR1 and CDR2 from the germline V gene are MNHEY and SMNVEV (reference sequence). CDR3 sequence: CASNPTGATDTQYF. As DNA, the CDR3 is TGTGCCAGCAACCCAACCGGGGCCACAGATACGCAGTATTTT.

This clonotype appeared a few times. The V gene is TRBV30, the J gene TRBJ1-2; D not certain. V lost 3 bases to trimming and J lost 5 bases, with 13 bases between them. CDR1 and CDR2 (germline): GTSNPN, SVGIG (reference sequence). CDR3 length equals 13 residues. The CDR3 region has the DNA TGTGCCTGGAGCGAGGGATTACCATATGGCTACACCTTC. Translation gives CAWSEGLPYGYTF. The variable domain in full, with the rest retrieved from reference TRBV30 and TRBJ1-2, is SQTIHQWPATLVQPVGSPLSLECTVEGTSNPNLYWYRQAAGRGLQLLFYSVGIGQISSEVPQNLSASRPQDRQFILSSKKLLLSDSGFYLCAWSEGLPYGYTFGSGTRLTVV.

V usage is TRBV7-6 and J usage is TRBJ2-7, with D tentatively TRBD1 (6 bases). With 1 base removed from V and 5 bases from J, the gap between germline ends came to 15 bases. The CDR3 consists of 15 residues. Germline lookup yields CDR1 SGHVS and CDR2 FNYEAQ. DNA of the CDR3: TGTGCCAGCAGCTTAGACAGGGCTACGTCCGACGAGCAGTACTTC. Residues: CASSLDRATSDEQYF.